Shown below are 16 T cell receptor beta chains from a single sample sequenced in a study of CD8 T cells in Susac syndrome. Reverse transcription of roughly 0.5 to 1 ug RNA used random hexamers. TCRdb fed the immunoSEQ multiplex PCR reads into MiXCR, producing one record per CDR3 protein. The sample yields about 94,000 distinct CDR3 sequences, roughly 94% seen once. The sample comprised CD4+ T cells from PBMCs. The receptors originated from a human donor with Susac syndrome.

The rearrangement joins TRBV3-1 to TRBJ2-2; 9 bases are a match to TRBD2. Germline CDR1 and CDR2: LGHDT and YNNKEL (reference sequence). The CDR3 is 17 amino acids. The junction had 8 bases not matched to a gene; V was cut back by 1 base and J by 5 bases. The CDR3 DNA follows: TGTGCCAGCAGCCAAGCCCTAGCGGGGATGAAAACCGGGGAGCTGTTTTTT. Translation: CASSQALAGMKTGELFF.

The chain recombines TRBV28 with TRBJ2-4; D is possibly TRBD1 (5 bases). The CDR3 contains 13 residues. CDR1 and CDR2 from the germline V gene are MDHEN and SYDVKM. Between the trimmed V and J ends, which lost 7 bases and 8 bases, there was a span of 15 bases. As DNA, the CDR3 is TGTGCCAGCAAGGCCGCTCCCAGGGACATTCAGTACTTC. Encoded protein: CASKAAPRDIQYF.

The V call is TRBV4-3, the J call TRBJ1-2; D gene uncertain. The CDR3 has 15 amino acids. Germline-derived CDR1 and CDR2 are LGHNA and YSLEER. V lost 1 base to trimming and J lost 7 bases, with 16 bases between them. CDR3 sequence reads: CASSQVGGRIGGYTF. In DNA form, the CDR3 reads TGCGCCAGCAGCCAAGTGGGAGGGCGAATCGGTGGCTACACCTTC.

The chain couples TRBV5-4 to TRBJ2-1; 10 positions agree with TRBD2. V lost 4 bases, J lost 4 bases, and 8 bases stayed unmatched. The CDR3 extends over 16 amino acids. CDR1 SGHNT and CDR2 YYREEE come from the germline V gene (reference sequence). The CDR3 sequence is CASSPPKRGGYNEQFF. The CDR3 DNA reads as TGTGCCAGCAGCCCACCTAAGCGGGGGGGGTACAATGAGCAGTTCTTC.

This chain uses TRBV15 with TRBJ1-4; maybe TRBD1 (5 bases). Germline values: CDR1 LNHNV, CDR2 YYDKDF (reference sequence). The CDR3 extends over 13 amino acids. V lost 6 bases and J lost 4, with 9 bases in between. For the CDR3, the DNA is TGTGCCACCAGAACCAGGGTTAATGAAAAACTGTTTTTT. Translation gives CATRTRVNEKLFF.

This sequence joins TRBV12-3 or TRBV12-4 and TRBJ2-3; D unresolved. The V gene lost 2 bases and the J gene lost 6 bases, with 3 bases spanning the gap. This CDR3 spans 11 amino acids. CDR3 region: CASSLMDTQYF. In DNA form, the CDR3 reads TGTGCCAGCAGTTTAATGGATACGCAGTATTTT.

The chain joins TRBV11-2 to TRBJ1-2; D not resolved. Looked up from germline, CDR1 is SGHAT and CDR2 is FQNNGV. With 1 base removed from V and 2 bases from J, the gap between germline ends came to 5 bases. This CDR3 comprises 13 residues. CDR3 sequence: CASSLGENYGYTF. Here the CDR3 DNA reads TGTGCCAGCAGCTTAGGGGAGAACTATGGCTACACCTTC. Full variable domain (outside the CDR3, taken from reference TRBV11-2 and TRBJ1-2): EAGVAQSPRYKIIEKRQSVAFWCNPISGHATLYWYQQILGQGPKLLIQFQNNGVVDDSQLPKDRFSAERLKGVDSTLKIQPAKLEDSAVYLCASSLGENYGYTFGSGTRLTVV.

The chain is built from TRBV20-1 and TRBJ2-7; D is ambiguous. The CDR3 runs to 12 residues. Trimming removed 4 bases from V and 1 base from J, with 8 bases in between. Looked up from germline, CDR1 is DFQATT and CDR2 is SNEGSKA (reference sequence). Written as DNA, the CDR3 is TGCAGTGCTATCGGCAGTTCCTACGAGCAGTACTTC. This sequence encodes CSAIGSSYEQYF.

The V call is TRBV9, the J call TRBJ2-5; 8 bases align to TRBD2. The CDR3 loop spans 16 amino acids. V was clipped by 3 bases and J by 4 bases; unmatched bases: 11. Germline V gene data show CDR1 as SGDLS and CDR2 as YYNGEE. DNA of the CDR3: TGTGCCAGCAGCGAAGGGATAGCGGGGTCGAGAGAGACCCAGTACTTC. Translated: CASSEGIAGSRETQYF.

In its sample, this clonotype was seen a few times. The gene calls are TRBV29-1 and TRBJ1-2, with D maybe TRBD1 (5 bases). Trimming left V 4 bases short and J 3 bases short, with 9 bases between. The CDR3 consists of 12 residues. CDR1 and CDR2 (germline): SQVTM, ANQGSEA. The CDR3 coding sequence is TGCAGCGTTGTATCGGGGGACTATGGCTACACCTTC. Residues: CSVVSGDYGYTF. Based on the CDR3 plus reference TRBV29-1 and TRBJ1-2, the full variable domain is SAVISQKPSRDICQRGTSLTIQCQVDSQVTMMFWYRQQPGQSLTLIATANQGSEATYESGFVIDKFPISRPNLTFSTLTVSNMSPEDSSIYLCSVVSGDYGYTFGSGTRLTVV.

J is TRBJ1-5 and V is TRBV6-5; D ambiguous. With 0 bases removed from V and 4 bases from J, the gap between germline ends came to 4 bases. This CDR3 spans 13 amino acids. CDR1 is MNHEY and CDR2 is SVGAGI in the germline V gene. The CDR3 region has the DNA TGTGCCAGCAGTTACTCTCGGAATCAGCCCCAGCATTTT. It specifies CASSYSRNQPQHF.

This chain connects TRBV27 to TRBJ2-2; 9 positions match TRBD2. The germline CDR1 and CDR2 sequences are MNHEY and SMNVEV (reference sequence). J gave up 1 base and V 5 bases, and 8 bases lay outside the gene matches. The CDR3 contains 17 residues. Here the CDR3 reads CASSPSLLAGNTGELFF. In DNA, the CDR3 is TGTGCCAGCAGTCCCTCTTTACTAGCGGGGAACACCGGGGAGCTGTTTTTT.

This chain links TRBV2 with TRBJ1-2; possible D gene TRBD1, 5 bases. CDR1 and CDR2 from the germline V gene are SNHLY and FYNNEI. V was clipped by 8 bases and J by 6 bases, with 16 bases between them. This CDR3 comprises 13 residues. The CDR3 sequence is CASGDRPSDGYTF. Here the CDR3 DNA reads TGTGCCAGCGGGGACCGTCCCTCGGATGGCTACACCTTC.

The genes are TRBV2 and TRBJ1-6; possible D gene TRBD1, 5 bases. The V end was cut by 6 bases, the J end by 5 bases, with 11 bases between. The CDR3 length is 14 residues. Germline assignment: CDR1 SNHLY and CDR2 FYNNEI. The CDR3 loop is CASRDIGNNSPLHF. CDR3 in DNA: TGTGCCAGCAGGGACATAGGAAATAATTCACCCCTCCACTTT.

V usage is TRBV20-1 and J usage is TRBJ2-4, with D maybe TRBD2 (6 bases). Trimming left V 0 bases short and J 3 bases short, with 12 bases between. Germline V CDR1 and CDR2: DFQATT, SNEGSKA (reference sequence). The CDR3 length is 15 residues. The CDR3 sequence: CSARESRGGKNIQYF. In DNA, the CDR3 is TGCAGTGCTAGAGAGAGTAGGGGAGGCAAAAACATTCAGTACTTC.

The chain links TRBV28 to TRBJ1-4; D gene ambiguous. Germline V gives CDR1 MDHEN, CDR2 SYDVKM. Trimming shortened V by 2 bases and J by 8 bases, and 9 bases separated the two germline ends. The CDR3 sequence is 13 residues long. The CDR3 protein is CASSLPQREKLFF. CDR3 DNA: TGTGCCAGCAGTTTACCTCAGAGGGAAAAACTGTTTTTT. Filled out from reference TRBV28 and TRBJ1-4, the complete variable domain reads DVKVTQSSRYLVKRTGEKVFLECVQDMDHENMFWYRQDPGLGLRLIYFSYDVKMKEKGDIPEGYSVSREKKERFSLILESASTNQTSMYLCASSLPQREKLFFGSGTQLSVL.